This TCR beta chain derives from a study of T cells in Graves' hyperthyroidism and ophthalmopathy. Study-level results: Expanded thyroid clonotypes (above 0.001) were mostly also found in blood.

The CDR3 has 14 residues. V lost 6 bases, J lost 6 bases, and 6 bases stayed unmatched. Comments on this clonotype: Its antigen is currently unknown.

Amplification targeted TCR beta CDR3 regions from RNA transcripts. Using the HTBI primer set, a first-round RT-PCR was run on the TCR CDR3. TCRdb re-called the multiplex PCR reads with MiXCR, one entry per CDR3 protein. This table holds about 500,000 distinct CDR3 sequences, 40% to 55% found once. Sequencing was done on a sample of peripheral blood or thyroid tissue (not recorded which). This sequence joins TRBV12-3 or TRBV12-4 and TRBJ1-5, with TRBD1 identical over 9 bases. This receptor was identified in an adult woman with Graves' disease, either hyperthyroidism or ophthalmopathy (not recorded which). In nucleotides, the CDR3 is TGTGCCAGCAGAGACGGGACAGGGAGTCAGCCCCAGCATTTT. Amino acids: CASRDGTGSQPQHF.